The clone carrying this TCR beta chain was recorded once. Its antigen is currently unknown. The CDR3 is 15 residues long. Germline CDR1 is SGHTA and CDR2 is FQGNSA. The V end lost 4 bases, the J end lost 7 bases, and 14 bases lay between the germline ends. This record comes from a study of T cell responses to AZD1222 COVID-19 vaccine. Findings and caveats of the study: Variant regions that are unmutated are reportedly the target of nearly half of spike-specific TCRs. Sampling captured repertoires only after the peak T cell response.

Data came from immunoSEQ multiplex PCR; TCRdb stores just in-frame clones and leaves some out. The sample includes 150,000 to 180,000 clones, roughly 90% of them seen just once. V usage is TRBV7-2 and J usage is TRBJ1-6; D is ambiguous. The sequenced sample was peripheral blood, obtained on day 0 of AZD1222 vaccination. The receptor's source is an adult in good health. CDR3 sequence (DNA): TGTGCCAGCAGCTCTCGGACGAGCCCGAATTCACCCCTCCACTTT. The encoded protein is CASSSRTSPNSPLHF.